Below, 2 T cell receptor beta chains from the same sample are listed, as sequenced in a study of a mutant IDH1 vaccine in newly diagnosed glioma. The time point was: week 5, during vaccination. Vaccination used 300 ug of mutant IDH1 20-mer peptide per dose, with topical imiquimod. Data came from immunoSEQ multiplex PCR; TCRdb stores just in-frame clones and leaves some out. In the table there are fewer than 40,000 clones, about 80% of which are singletons. No antigen is known for these receptors. Sequences were derived from PBMCs, sampled from a glioma patient whose treatment included an IDH1 peptide vaccine. The receptors derive from a man aged 35 to 55 with glioma.

The chain has TRBV4-1 and TRBJ1-3; D is unclear. The CDR3 extends over 12 amino acids. Germline V CDR1 and CDR2: MGHRA, YSYEKL. V gave up 0 bases and J gave up 7 bases, with 4 bases separating them. The CDR3 sequence is CASSQDRNTIYF. CDR3 sequence (DNA): TGCGCCAGCAGCCAAGATCGGAACACCATATATTTT.

This chain joins TRBV6-5 and TRBJ1-1, with a tentative D call TRBD1 (5 bases). The CDR3 sequence is 16 residues long. CDR1 and CDR2 (germline): MNHEY, SVGAGI. The V gene lost 3 bases and the J gene lost 5 bases, with 19 bases spanning the gap. The CDR3 loop reads CASSYHPQSRGTEAFF. The CDR3 coding sequence is TGTGCCAGCAGTTATCATCCCCAGAGCCGGGGGACTGAAGCTTTCTTT.